This entry lists 20 T cell receptor beta chains sequenced from one sample in a study of sequential checkpoint blockade in melanoma (dated by TCRdb to between 2018 and 2021). What this sample's treatment or condition label stands for: randomized to nivolumab then ipilimumab (arm A) or the reverse (arm B). The library was made by the immunoSEQ multiplex PCR assay. TCRdb obtained this table from immuneACCESS and retained in-frame rearrangements with V and J assigned. These tables miss some clones; where compared with another copy, unresolved V genes account for less than half of the shortfall, and the remainder is unexplained. The sample contains 27,000 or so clones, about three quarters of them found a single time. Roughly 22% of the sample is in the top ten clones. Sequencing used CD8+ T cells sorted from blood (inferred from file names), obtained from a patient given nivolumab and ipilimumab in sequence. These receptors all stem from a human donor with melanoma.

The rearrangement uses TRBV11-2 and TRBJ2-3; no clear D. Germline values: CDR1 SGHAT, CDR2 FQNNGV. This CDR3 is built from 14 residues. Trimming stripped 5 bases from V and 6 bases from J, with 15 bases between. The CDR3 nucleotides are TGTGCCAGCAGCCACGGCCCGGGTGGGGATACGCAGTATTTT. It encodes CASSHGPGGDTQYF.

The chain joins TRBV7-9 to TRBJ1-1; no clear D. The CDR3 spans 13 residues. The ends were cut back, 1 base at V and 4 bases at J, with 7 bases in the middle. CDR1 and CDR2 (germline): SEHNR, FQNEAQ (reference sequence). CDR3 protein: CASSLGSGTEAFF. CDR3 DNA sequence: TGTGCCAGCAGCTTAGGGTCGGGCACTGAAGCTTTCTTT.

The chain uses TRBV7-2 and TRBJ2-2, with 10 bases aligning to TRBD2. The CDR3 sequence is 15 residues long. Germline trimming cut 5 bases from V and 6 bases from J; bases unmatched to any gene: 6. Germline CDR1 SGHTA, CDR2 FQGNSA. CDR3 bases: TGTGCCAGCAGCCCAGCGGGAGGGTACGCCGGGGAGCTGTTTTTT. It codes for CASSPAGGYAGELFF.

The rearrangement uses TRBV6-5 and TRBJ2-7; 7 bases map to TRBD1. CDR1 is MNHEY and CDR2 is SVGAGI in the germline V gene. V lost 5 bases and J lost 5; bases outside the gene matches: 6. This CDR3 has 13 residues. As DNA, the CDR3 is TGTGCCAGCAGTCAGGGGGTGGGGGACGAGCAGTACTTC. This sequence encodes CASSQGVGDEQYF.

This chain uses TRBV9 with TRBJ2-7; tentative D call: TRBD2 (6 bases). CDR3 length: 17 residues. V lost 0 bases and J lost 4, with 20 bases in between. In germline, CDR1 is SGDLS, CDR2 YYNGEE. The CDR3 DNA follows: TGTGCCAGCAGCGTAGATTTCGGACCCGCGGAGGGGTACGAGCAGTACTTC. Translating it yields CASSVDFGPAEGYEQYF.

The CDR3 nucleotides read TGTGCCAGCAGCACCGGGACTAAATACGATGAGCAGTTCTTC. Translated, it gives CASSTGTKYDEQFF. The V call is TRBV9, the J call TRBJ2-1, with TRBD2 matching 7 bases. Looked up from germline, CDR1 is SGDLS and CDR2 is YYNGEE. V gave up 4 bases and J gave up 8 bases; unmatched junction bases: 9. The CDR3 sequence is 14 residues long. The full variable domain, its missing parts supplied by reference TRBV9 and TRBJ2-1, is DSGVTQTPKHLITATGQRVTLRCSPRSGDLSVYWYQQSLDQGLQFLIQYYNGEERAKGNILERFSAQQFPDLHSELNLSSLELGDSALYFCASSTGTKYDEQFFGPGTRLTVL.

This clone has only a few counts. The J gene is TRBJ2-3, the V gene TRBV27, with D unresolved. The CDR3 spans 12 residues. The ends were cut back, 4 bases at V and 4 bases at J, with 6 bases in the middle. The germline CDR1 and CDR2 sequences are MNHEY and SMNVEV (reference sequence). CDR3 bases: TGTGCCAGCAGTTATGGCTCAGATACGCAGTATTTT. Amino acid sequence: CASSYGSDTQYF.

The chain carries TRBV28 and TRBJ1-1, with 11 bases identical to TRBD1. The CDR3 has 19 residues. Germline values: CDR1 MDHEN, CDR2 SYDVKM. The V and J ends lost 3 bases and 3 bases, in that order; junction bases with no gene match: 15. CDR3 in amino acids: CASSFPPPGQGDLDTEAFF. In DNA, the CDR3 is TGTGCCAGCAGTTTTCCCCCACCGGGACAGGGGGATCTCGACACTGAAGCTTTCTTT.

The sample holds one count of this clone. The chain carries TRBV7-3 and TRBJ2-3; no definite D call. V was trimmed by 2 bases and J by 4 bases, leaving 13 bases between them. This CDR3 contains 15 residues. Germline V lookup: CDR1 SGHTA, CDR2 FQGTGA. The CDR3 here is CASSLGLRSADTQYF. DNA for the CDR3: TGTGCCAGCAGCTTAGGGCTTCGGTCGGCAGATACGCAGTATTTT.

This clone appeared a few times. The rearrangement uses TRBV19 and TRBJ2-1; D remains ambiguous. V was clipped by 5 bases and J by 5 bases, with 13 bases between them. Per germline, CDR1 LNHDA and CDR2 SQIVND (reference sequence). CDR3 size: 14 residues. The DNA of the CDR3 is TGTGCCAGTAGTCTCCCCGGGTCTCACAATGAGCAGTTCTTC. It is translated as CASSLPGSHNEQFF.

V and J are TRBV2 and TRBJ2-7; TRBD1 agrees at 7 bases. The CDR3 extends over 15 amino acids. V trimming: 6 bases; J trimming: 2 bases; junction bases outside the gene matches: 10. Per the germline V gene, CDR1 is SNHLY and CDR2 is FYNNEI. The CDR3 loop reads CASRVDRAGTYEQYF. The CDR3 coding sequence is TGTGCCAGCAGAGTAGACAGGGCAGGGACCTACGAGCAGTACTTC.

The genes are TRBV28 and TRBJ1-5; D perhaps matches TRBD1 (5 bases). V was shortened by 5 bases and J by 2 bases, with 10 bases between the two germline ends. The CDR3 totals 14 residues. Germline-derived CDR1 and CDR2 are MDHEN and SYDVKM. The CDR3 sequence is CASSPRGGNQPQHF. The DNA for the CDR3 is TGTGCCAGCAGTCCGCGGGGGGGCAATCAGCCCCAGCATTTT.

This chain joins TRBV5-5 and TRBJ2-5; the match to TRBD1 covers 9 bases. Germline values: CDR1 SGHKS, CDR2 YYEKEE (reference sequence). V lost 2 bases, J lost 5 bases, and 7 bases stayed unmatched. CDR3 size: 15 residues. The CDR3 DNA reads TGTGCCAGCAGCTTCCCGGGACAGGGTTGGGAGACCCAGTACTTC. Its translation: CASSFPGQGWETQYF.

The V and J genes are TRBV29-1 and TRBJ1-2, with D possibly being TRBD1 (6 bases). Germline-derived CDR1 and CDR2 are SQVTM and ANQGSEA. V lost 7 bases to trimming and J lost 4 bases, with 13 bases between them. The CDR3 length is 12 residues. The CDR3 coding sequence is TGCAGCGCCACAGGGCCGGCCTATGGCTACACCTTC. Protein product: CSATGPAYGYTF.

V gene TRBV2 combines with J gene TRBJ2-5; 7 bases agree with TRBD1. The DNA end is a closer match to TRBJ2-7, so the J assignment may be wrong. Germline lookup yields CDR1 SNHLY and CDR2 FYNNEI. The CDR3 is made up of 12 amino acids. Here the CDR3 DNA reads TGTGCCAGCCTGAGGGGGCGCGACGAGCAGTACTTC. Translated: CASLRGRDEQYF.

The chain combines TRBV28 with TRBJ2-7, with D perhaps matching TRBD2 (5 bases). The CDR3 consists of 12 residues. V lost 5 bases to trimming and J lost 7 bases, with 12 bases between them. Germline loops: CDR1 MDHEN, CDR2 SYDVKM. The CDR3 DNA reads as TGTGCCAGCAGTCCAGTACGGGAAGAGCAGTACTTC. Translating gives CASSPVREEQYF. The entire variable domain, with the rest obtained from reference TRBV28 and TRBJ2-7, is as follows: DVKVTQSSRYLVKRTGEKVFLECVQDMDHENMFWYRQDPGLGLRLIYFSYDVKMKEKGDIPEGYSVSREKKERFSLILESASTNQTSMYLCASSPVREEQYFGPGTRLTVT.

This clone was detected a few times. V gene TRBV4-3 combines with J gene TRBJ1-2, with no clear D. The CDR3 sequence is 15 residues long. Germline V lookup: CDR1 LGHNA, CDR2 YSLEER. Trimming took off 4 bases at V and 6 bases at J, with 18 bases between the two ends. The CDR3 bases are TGCGCCAGCAGCCCTCAATCAACCCGGGTGAATGGCTACACCTTC. This translates into CASSPQSTRVNGYTF.

The rearrangement links TRBV19 to TRBJ2-5; 10 bases fit TRBD1. This CDR3 has 15 residues. The J segment lost 4 bases and the V segment lost 1 base, leaving 3 bases of the junction unmatched. Germline CDR1 and CDR2: LNHDA and SQIVND (reference sequence). In DNA, the CDR3 is TGTGCCAGTAGTATAGTGGGACAGGGGTCAGAGACCCAGTACTTC. This sequence encodes CASSIVGQGSETQYF.

The chain recombines TRBV4-3 with TRBJ1-1; D gene uncertain. The CDR3 consists of 14 residues. Trimming removed 0 bases at V and 6 bases at J, with 11 bases between. From germline, CDR1 is LGHNA and CDR2 YSLEER. The DNA for the CDR3 is TGCGCCAGCAGCCAAGATACGGGAGTCCCTGAAGCTTTCTTT. Translated, it gives CASSQDTGVPEAFF.

V is TRBV4-3 and J is TRBJ1-4; D gene ambiguous. Looked up from germline, CDR1 is LGHNA and CDR2 is YSLEER. Trimming shortened V by 0 bases and J by 8 bases, and 13 bases separated the two germline ends. This CDR3 contains 15 residues. The CDR3 region has the DNA TGCGCCAGCAGCCAAGATCCCGACACAAGGGAAAAACTGTTTTTT. Translation gives CASSQDPDTREKLFF.